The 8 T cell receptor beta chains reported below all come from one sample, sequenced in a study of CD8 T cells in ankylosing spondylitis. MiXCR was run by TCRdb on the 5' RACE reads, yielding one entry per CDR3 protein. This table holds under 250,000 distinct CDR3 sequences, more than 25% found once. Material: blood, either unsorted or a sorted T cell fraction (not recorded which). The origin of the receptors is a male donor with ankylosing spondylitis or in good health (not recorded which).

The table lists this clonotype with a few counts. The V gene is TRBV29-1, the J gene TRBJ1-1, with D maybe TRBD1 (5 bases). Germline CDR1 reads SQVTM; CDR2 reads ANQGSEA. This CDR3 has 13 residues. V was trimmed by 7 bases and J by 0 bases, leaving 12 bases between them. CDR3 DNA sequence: TGCAGCGGTCGAGGGGTTGTGAACACTGAAGCTTTCTTT. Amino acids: CSGRGVVNTEAFF.

CDR3 sequence: CASRRDTGQETQYF. The DNA for the CDR3 is TGTGCCAGCAGGCGGGACACTGGCCAAGAGACCCAGTACTTC. V gene TRBV12-3 or TRBV12-4 combines with J gene TRBJ2-5; the D gene could be TRBD1 or TRBD2 (6 bases each). Between the trimmed V and J ends, which lost 6 bases and 1 base, there was a span of 12 bases. The CDR3 runs 14 residues.

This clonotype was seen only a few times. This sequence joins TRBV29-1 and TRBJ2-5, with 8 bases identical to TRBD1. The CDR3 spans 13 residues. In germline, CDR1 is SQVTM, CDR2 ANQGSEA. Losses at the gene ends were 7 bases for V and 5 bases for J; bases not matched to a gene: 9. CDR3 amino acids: CSAVTGAWETQYF. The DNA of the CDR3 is TGCAGCGCCGTGACAGGGGCGTGGGAGACCCAGTACTTC.

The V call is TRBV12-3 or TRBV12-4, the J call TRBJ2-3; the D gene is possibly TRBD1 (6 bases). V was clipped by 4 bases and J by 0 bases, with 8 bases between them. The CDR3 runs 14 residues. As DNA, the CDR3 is TGTGCCAGCAGTTGGACAGAGAGCACAGATACGCAGTATTTT. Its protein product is CASSWTESTDTQYF.

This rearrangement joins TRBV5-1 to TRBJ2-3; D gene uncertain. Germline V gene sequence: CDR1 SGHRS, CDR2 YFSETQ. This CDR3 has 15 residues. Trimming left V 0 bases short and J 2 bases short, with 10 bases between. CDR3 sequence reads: CASSLEESHTDTQYF. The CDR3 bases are TGCGCCAGCAGCTTGGAAGAGAGCCACACAGATACGCAGTATTTT.

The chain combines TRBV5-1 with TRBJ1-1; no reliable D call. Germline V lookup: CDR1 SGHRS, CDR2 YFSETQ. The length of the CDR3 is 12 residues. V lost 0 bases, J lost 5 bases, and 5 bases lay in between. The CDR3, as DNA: TGCGCCAGCAGCTTGGAATCGACTGAAGCTTTCTTT. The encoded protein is CASSLESTEAFF. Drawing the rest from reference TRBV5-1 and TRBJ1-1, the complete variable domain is KAGVTQTPRYLIKTRGQQVTLSCSPISGHRSVSWYQQTPGQGLQFLFEYFSETQRNKGNFPGRFSGRQFSNSRSEMNVSTLELGDSALYLCASSLESTEAFFGQGTRLTVV.

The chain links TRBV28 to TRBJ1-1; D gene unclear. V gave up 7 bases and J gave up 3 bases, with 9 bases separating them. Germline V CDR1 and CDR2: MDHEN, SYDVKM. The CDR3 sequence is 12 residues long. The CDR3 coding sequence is TGTGCCAGCACTATGACGGACACTGAAGCTTTCTTT. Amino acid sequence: CASTMTDTEAFF.

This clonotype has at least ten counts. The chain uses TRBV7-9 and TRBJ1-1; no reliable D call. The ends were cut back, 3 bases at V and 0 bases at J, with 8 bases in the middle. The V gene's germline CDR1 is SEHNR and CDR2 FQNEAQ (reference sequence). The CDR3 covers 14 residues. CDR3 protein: CASSFDFMNTEAFF. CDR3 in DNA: TGTGCCAGCAGCTTTGATTTCATGAACACTGAAGCTTTCTTT.